A single sample gave rise to the 17 T cell receptor beta chains below, sequenced in a study of cytomegalovirus exposure and HLA in healthy donors. The PCR ran on 60 Vbeta and 13 Jbeta primers. Repertoires were generated with immunoSEQ multiplex PCR, while TCRdb's copy carries only in-frame clones and drops some. The table has about 260,000 clones, 84% seen once. Sample: PBMCs. The receptors shown here come from a woman in her thirties or forties in good health and CMV-seropositive.

This chain uses TRBV2 with TRBJ2-3; D uncertain. CDR3 length equals 12 residues. V lost 6 bases and J 6 bases, leaving 10 bases between the germline ends. Per the germline V gene, CDR1 is SNHLY and CDR2 is FYNNEI. CDR3 sequence: CASRQKWDTQYF. The CDR3 DNA is TGTGCCAGCAGACAAAAGTGGGATACGCAGTATTTT.

Worth noting for this clone: A junction boundary mismatches the germline segment, possibly from a read error. This rearrangement joins TRBV7-2 to TRBJ1-2; unclear D gene. The CDR3 totals 9 residues. Per the germline V gene, CDR1 is SGHTA and CDR2 is FQGNSA. CDR3 in DNA: TGTGCCAGCAGCCCAGCCGGGATCTTC. It translates to CASSPAGIF.

CDR3 sequence: CASSFGLTYEQYF. The CDR3 DNA is TGTGCCAGCAGCTTCGGACTAACCTACGAGCAGTACTTC. This sequence joins TRBV7-9 and TRBJ2-7; a possible D gene is TRBD2 (6 bases). V lost 3 bases to trimming and J lost 2 bases, with 8 bases between them. Germline CDR1 reads SEHNR; CDR2 reads FQNEAQ (reference sequence). The CDR3 runs 13 residues.

The chain joins TRBV27 to TRBJ1-1; 9 nucleotides match TRBD1. The V segment lost 7 bases and the J segment 0 bases; nucleotides outside the gene matches: 9. Germline V gene data show CDR1 as MNHEY and CDR2 as SMNVEV (reference sequence). CDR3 length: 16 residues. The CDR3 protein is CASNPGQGPMNTEAFF. CDR3 sequence (DNA): TGTGCCAGCAACCCGGGACAGGGCCCTATGAACACTGAAGCTTTCTTT.

The chain uses TRBV7-2 and TRBJ2-3; 9 bases are a match to TRBD2. The CDR3 runs to 16 residues. The germline CDR1 and CDR2 sequences are SGHTA and FQGNSA. Trimming took 5 bases from V and 7 from J; bases not matched to a gene: 13. The CDR3 bases are TGTGCCAGCAGCAAACCCCCGGGACTAGCCCTTTATACGCAGTATTTT. As protein: CASSKPPGLALYTQYF.

This clone was counted only a few times. The V call is TRBV5-1, the J call TRBJ2-5, with 7 bases fitting TRBD1. CDR1 SGHRS and CDR2 YFSETQ come from the germline V gene. V dropped 7 bases and J dropped 2; count of bases not matched to a gene: 11. This CDR3 spans 15 amino acids. CDR3 region: CASFRGDSNQETQYF. For the CDR3, the DNA is TGCGCCAGCTTCCGAGGGGACAGCAATCAAGAGACCCAGTACTTC.

The chain recombines TRBV5-1 with TRBJ1-1, with 7 positions matching TRBD1. The germline gives CDR1 SGHRS, CDR2 YFSETQ. V lost 1 base, J lost 4 bases, and 4 bases stayed unmatched. This CDR3 comprises 14 residues. CDR3 protein: CASSLTGVPTEAFF. In nucleotides, the CDR3 is TGCGCCAGCAGCTTGACAGGGGTCCCCACTGAAGCTTTCTTT.

This chain connects TRBV30 to TRBJ1-5; TRBD1 matches at 8 bases. Germline trimming cut 7 bases from V and 4 bases from J; bases unmatched to any gene: 9. The CDR3 spans 14 residues. Germline-derived CDR1 and CDR2 are GTSNPN and SVGIG (reference sequence). This chain's CDR3 is CALTGTGLNQPQHF. The CDR3 coding sequence is TGTGCCTTGACCGGGACAGGCCTTAATCAGCCCCAGCATTTT.

J is TRBJ2-7 and V is TRBV19; 8 positions match TRBD2. There are 16 residues in the CDR3. Trimming at V came to 3 bases and at J to 4 bases, leaving 11 bases not matched to a gene. The germline V gene has CDR1 LNHDA and CDR2 SQIVND (reference sequence). The CDR3 spells CASSIALAGGVYEQYF. CDR3 coding DNA: TGTGCCAGTAGTATTGCGTTGGCGGGAGGAGTGTACGAGCAGTACTTC.

The table lists this clone with a few counts. The CDR3 DNA is TGTGCCAGCAGGACAGGGGCCTCCTACGAGCAGTACTTC. This encodes CASRTGASYEQYF. The chain uses TRBV28 and TRBJ2-7; 8 nucleotides agree with TRBD1. The CDR3 length is 13 residues. The V segment lost 6 bases and the J segment 0 bases; nucleotides outside the gene matches: 1. CDR1 is MDHEN and CDR2 is SYDVKM in the germline V gene.

The genes are TRBV19 and TRBJ2-1, with TRBD2 matching over 7 bases. Germline trimming cut 4 bases from V and 4 bases from J; bases unmatched to any gene: 1. The germline V gene has CDR1 LNHDA and CDR2 SQIVND (reference sequence). The CDR3 extends over 13 amino acids. CDR3 residues: CASSTGGYNEQFF. The CDR3 bases are TGTGCCAGTAGTACGGGAGGTTACAATGAGCAGTTCTTC.

V usage is TRBV4-3 and J usage is TRBJ2-7; 9 nucleotides align to TRBD1. This CDR3 has 13 amino acids. V trimming: 1 base; J trimming: 7 bases; junction bases outside the gene matches: 2. The germline V gene has CDR1 LGHNA and CDR2 YSLEER. The CDR3 nucleotides read TGCGCCAGCAGCCAAGGACAGGGGGATGAGCAGTACTTC. It specifies CASSQGQGDEQYF.

The chain is built from TRBV27 and TRBJ2-7, with 10 bases matching TRBD2. Losses at the gene ends were 11 bases for V and 3 bases for J; bases not matched to a gene: 13. The germline gives CDR1 MNHEY, CDR2 SMNVEV (reference sequence). This CDR3 is built from 15 residues. CDR3 DNA: TGTGCCTCCGCCTCCCTGGGACTAGCGTACTACGAGCAGTACTTC. This translates into CASASLGLAYYEQYF.

The genes are TRBV7-9 and TRBJ1-3; 9 bases are a match to TRBD1. The CDR3 contains 15 residues. Germline assignment: CDR1 SEHNR and CDR2 FQNEAQ (reference sequence). J lost 4 bases, V lost 5 bases, and 6 bases had no gene match. CDR3 residues: CASSPGTGWGNTIYF. The DNA of the CDR3 is TGTGCCAGCAGCCCCGGGACAGGGTGGGGAAACACCATATATTTT. The full variable domain, in which reference TRBV7-9 and TRBJ1-3 provide the parts outside the CDR3, is DTGVSQNPRHKITKRGQNVTFRCDPISEHNRLYWYRQTLGQGPEFLTYFQNEAQLEKSRLLSDRFSAERPKGSFSTLEIQRTEQGDSAMYLCASSPGTGWGNTIYFGEGSWLTVV.

The chain couples TRBV18 to TRBJ2-7, with TRBD1 identical over 7 bases. Germline trimming cut 6 bases from V and 0 bases from J; bases unmatched to any gene: 11. The CDR3 sequence is 16 residues long. CDR1 and CDR2 (germline): KGHSH, LQKENI. The CDR3 bases are TGTGCCAGCTCGCTTACTCAGGGGGTTATCTCCTACGAGCAGTACTTC. Its protein is CASSLTQGVISYEQYF.

The V gene is TRBV10-3, the J gene TRBJ1-1; D is possibly TRBD1 (6 bases). With 2 bases removed from V and 0 bases from J, the gap between germline ends came to 10 bases. Germline V gene sequence: CDR1 ENHRY, CDR2 SYGVKD. The CDR3 loop spans 15 amino acids. CDR3 nucleotide sequence: TGTGCCATCAGTGAGGGACAGCCGGTGAACACTGAAGCTTTCTTT. This gives the protein CAISEGQPVNTEAFF.

This clone has a handful of counts. DNA of the CDR3: TGTGCCAGCAGTGGGACTAGCGTGCCGGGGGGGCAGTTCTTC. This sequence encodes CASSGTSVPGGQFF. The chain carries TRBV2 and TRBJ2-1, with TRBD2 matching 9 bases. From germline, CDR1 is SNHLY and CDR2 FYNNEI. This CDR3 has 14 amino acids. With 4 bases clipped from V and 12 bases from J, the junction kept 10 bases outside the gene matches.